This entry concerns a single T cell receptor (beta chain). Germline trimming cut 6 bases from V and 2 bases from J; bases unmatched to any gene: 3. Germline loops: CDR1 MDHEN, CDR2 SYDVKM. This CDR3 has 15 amino acids. The data derive from a study of blood T cell repertoires in COVID-19. Method: immunoSEQ multiplex PCR; TCRdb's copy keeps in-frame clones and lacks some. The sample shows about 480,000 clones, 87% of them seen only once. The receptor was isolated from a woman aged 18-35 years with acute COVID-19. The sample taken for sequencing was PBMCs or T cells enriched from blood (not recorded which). The chain combines TRBV28 with TRBJ2-4; TRBD1 aligns across 11 bases. CDR3 amino acids: CASRGQGGSKNIQYF. Written as DNA, the CDR3 is TGTGCCAGCAGGGGACAGGGGGGCTCCAAAAACATTCAGTACTTC.